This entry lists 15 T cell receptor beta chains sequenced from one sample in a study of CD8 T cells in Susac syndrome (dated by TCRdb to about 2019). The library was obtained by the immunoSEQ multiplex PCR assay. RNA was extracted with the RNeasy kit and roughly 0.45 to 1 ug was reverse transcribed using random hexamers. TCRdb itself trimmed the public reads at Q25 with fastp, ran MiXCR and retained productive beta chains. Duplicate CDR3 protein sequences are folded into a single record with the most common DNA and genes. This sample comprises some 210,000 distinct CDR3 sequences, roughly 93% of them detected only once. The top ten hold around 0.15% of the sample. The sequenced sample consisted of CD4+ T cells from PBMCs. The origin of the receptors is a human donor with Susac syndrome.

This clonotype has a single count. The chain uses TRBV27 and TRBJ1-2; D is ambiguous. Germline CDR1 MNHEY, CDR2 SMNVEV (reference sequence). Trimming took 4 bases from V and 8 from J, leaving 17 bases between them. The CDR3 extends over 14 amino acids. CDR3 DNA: TGTGCCAGCAGTTCACCCAAGGGCGGGAGGGGCTACACCTTC. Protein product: CASSSPKGGRGYTF.

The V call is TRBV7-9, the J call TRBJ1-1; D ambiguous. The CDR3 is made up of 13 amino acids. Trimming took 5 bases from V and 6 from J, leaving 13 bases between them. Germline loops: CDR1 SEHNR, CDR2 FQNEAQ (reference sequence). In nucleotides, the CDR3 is TGTGCCAGCAGCCCCTCGGTGGGCCCTGAAGCTTTCTTT. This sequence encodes CASSPSVGPEAFF.

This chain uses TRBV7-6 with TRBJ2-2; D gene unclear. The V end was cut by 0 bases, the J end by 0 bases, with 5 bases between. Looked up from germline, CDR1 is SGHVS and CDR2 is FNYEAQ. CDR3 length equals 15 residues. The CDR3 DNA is TGTGCCAGCAGCTTAGCTGCGCCGAACACCGGGGAGCTGTTTTTT. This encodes CASSLAAPNTGELFF.

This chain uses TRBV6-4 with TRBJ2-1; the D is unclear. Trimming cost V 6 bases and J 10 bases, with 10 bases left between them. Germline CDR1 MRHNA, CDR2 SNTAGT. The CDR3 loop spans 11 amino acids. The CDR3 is CASRLDREQFF. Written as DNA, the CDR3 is TGTGCCAGCAGATTAGACCGGGAGCAGTTCTTC.

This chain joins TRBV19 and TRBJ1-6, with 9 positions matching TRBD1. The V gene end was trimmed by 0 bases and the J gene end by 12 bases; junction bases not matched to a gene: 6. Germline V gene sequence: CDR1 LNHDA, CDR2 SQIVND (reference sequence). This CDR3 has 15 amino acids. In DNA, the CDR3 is TGTGCCAGTAGTATAGAGGACAGGGGCCAACGACCCCTCCACTTT. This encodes CASSIEDRGQRPLHF.

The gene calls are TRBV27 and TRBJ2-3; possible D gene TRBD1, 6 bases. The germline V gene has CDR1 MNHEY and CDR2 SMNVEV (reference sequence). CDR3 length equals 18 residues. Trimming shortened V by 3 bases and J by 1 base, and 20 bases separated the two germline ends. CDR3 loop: CASSLSLPTGFGTDTQYF. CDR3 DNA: TGTGCCAGCAGTTTGTCCCTCCCCACAGGGTTCGGCACAGATACGCAGTATTTT.

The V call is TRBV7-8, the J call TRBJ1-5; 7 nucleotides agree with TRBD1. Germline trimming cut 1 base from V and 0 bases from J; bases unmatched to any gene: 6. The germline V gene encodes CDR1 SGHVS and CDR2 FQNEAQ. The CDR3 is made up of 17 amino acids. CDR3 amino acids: CASSLGQGLYSNQPQHF. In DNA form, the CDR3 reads TGTGCCAGCAGCTTAGGACAGGGTTTATATAGCAATCAGCCCCAGCATTTT.

The CDR3 DNA reads as TGCGCCAGCAGCTTGGATCTGGGGTTGAGCTATGGCTACACCTTC. It codes for CASSLDLGLSYGYTF. The V gene is TRBV5-1, the J gene TRBJ1-2; D unresolved. Per the germline V gene, CDR1 is SGHRS and CDR2 is YFSETQ. V was clipped by 0 bases and J by 4 bases, with 13 bases between them. The CDR3 sequence is 15 residues long.

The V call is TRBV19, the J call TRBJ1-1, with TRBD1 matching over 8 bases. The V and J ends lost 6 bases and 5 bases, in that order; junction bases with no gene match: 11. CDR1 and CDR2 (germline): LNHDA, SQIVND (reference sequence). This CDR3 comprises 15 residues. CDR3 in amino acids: CASRHRGGQETEAFF. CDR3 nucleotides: TGTGCCAGTAGACACCGTGGGGGACAGGAGACTGAAGCTTTCTTT.

The CDR3 DNA is TGCAGTGCTTCAAGGGGAAGCAATCAGCCCCAGCATTTT. Its protein is CSASRGSNQPQHF. The chain has TRBV20-1 and TRBJ1-5, with D possibly TRBD1 on 5 matching bases. Germline CDR1 DFQATT, CDR2 SNEGSKA (reference sequence). This CDR3 is 13 amino acids long. V lost 5 bases and J lost 1, with 9 bases in between.

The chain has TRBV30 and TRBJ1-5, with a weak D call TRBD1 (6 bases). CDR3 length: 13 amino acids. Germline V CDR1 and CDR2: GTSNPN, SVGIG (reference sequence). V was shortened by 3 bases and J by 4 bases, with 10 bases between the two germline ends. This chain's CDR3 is CAWSPTGNQPQHF. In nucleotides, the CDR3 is TGTGCCTGGAGCCCAACAGGGAATCAGCCCCAGCATTTT.

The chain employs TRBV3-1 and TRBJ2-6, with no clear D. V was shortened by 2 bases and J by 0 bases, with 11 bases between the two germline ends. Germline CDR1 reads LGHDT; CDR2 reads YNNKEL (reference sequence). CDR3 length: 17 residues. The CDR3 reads CASSQFTSSSGANVLTF. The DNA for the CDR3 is TGTGCCAGCAGCCAATTTACCAGCAGCTCTGGGGCCAACGTCCTGACTTTC.

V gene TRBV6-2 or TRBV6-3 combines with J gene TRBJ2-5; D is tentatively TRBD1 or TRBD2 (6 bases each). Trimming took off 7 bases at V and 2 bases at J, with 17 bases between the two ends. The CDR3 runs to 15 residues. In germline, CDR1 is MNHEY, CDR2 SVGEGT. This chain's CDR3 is CASTANGGPQETQYF. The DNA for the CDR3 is TGTGCCAGCACGGCCAACGGGGGCCCTCAAGAGACCCAGTACTTC.

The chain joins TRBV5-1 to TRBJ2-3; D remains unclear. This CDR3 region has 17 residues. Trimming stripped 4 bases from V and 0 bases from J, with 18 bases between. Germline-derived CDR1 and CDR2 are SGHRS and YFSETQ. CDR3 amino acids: CASSPTRSSTSTDTQYF. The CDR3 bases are TGCGCCAGCAGCCCCACCCGCAGTTCTACTAGCACAGATACGCAGTATTTT.

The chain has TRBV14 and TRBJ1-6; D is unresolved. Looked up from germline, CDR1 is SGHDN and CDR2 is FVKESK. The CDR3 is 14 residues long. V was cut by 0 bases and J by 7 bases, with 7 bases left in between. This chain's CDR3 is CASSQETENSPLHF. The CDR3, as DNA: TGTGCCAGCAGCCAAGAGACCGAGAATTCACCCCTCCACTTT.